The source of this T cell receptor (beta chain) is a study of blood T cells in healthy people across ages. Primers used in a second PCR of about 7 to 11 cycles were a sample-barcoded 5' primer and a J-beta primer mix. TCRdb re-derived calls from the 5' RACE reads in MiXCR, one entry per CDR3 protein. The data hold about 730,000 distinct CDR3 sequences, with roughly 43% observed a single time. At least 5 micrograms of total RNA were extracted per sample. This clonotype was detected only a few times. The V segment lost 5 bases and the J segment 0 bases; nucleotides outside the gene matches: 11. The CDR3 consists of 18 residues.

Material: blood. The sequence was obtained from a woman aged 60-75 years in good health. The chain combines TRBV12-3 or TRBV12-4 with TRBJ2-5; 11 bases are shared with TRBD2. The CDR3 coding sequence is TGTGCCAGCAGTGAGGGGCTAGCGGGAGGCTACGACCAAGAGACCCAGTACTTC. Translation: CASSEGLAGGYDQETQYF.